This T cell receptor beta chain was captured by sequencing in a study of vaccination and CD4 T cells after COVID-19. The CDR3 is 13 amino acids. Germline lookup yields CDR1 LNHDA and CDR2 SQIVND (reference sequence). After removal of 4 bases from V and 5 bases from J, the junction contained 4 bases not matched to a gene. Study outcomes and limitations: Clonotypes reactive to SARS-CoV-2 had a median that went up from roughly 19 to 38, but not significantly.

Cultured CD4+ T cells had their DNA profiled by the Oncomine TCR Beta short-read assay. TCRdb reprocessed the PCR reads via MiXCR and lists one record per CDR3 protein. The sample yields about 19,000 distinct CDR3 sequences, under 45% seen once. Regarding this clonotype: Its antigen is as yet unknown.

Treatment indicated: approximately 10-day PBMC culture with coronavirus spike peptide pools or control peptides (ViraFEST assay). Replacement of half the medium with fresh IL-2 medium took place on days 3 and 7. The sequence was obtained from a human donor with COVID-19. V gene TRBV19 combines with J gene TRBJ2-7; 8 nucleotides line up with TRBD1. The sample comprised cultured CD4+ T cells from blood. The CDR3 sequence: CASSNHRGDEQYF. The CDR3 nucleotides are TGTGCCAGTAGTAATCACAGGGGGGACGAGCAGTACTTC.